Sequencing of this T cell receptor beta chain was carried out in a study of cytomegalovirus exposure and HLA in healthy donors. Whole-study results and caveats: It was assumed in the presence/absence analyses that sequencing depth was roughly uniform across donors.

Unmatched junction bases numbered 19, after V lost 1 base and J lost 8 bases. The CDR3 loop spans 17 amino acids. Germline V CDR1 and CDR2: GTSNPN, SVGIG (reference sequence). As to this clone: Its specificity is not known.

The PCR made use of 60 Vbeta and 13 Jbeta primers. Measured with immunoSEQ multiplex PCR; TCRdb has only the in-frame clones, and not every one. Of over 150,000 clones listed, approximately 85% are singletons. Sequenced: PBMCs. The receptor was derived from a man younger than 45 in good health and CMV-seropositive. The chain carries TRBV30 and TRBJ1-2; TRBD1 matches 7 bases. This CDR3 is CAWSAPPGGADFRGYTF. The DNA of the CDR3 is TGTGCCTGGAGTGCTCCCCCAGGGGGTGCCGACTTTCGCGGCTACACCTTC.